The source of this T cell receptor (beta chain) is a study of T-cell reconstitution after alpha-beta-depleted transplantation in children. General study points: The authors attributed T-cell counts and diversity one year after transplant mostly to newly produced T cells. As was reported, about two months after transplant, alpha-beta T cells came from several hundred expanded graft clones.

A TCRbeta library incorporating unique molecular identifiers was prepared. TCRdb passed the PCR reads through MiXCR, listing each CDR3 protein once. The data hold around 800,000 distinct CDR3 sequences, with around 15% observed a single time. Trimming removed 6 bases from V and 6 bases from J; junction bases left unmatched: 4. The germline V gene encodes CDR1 SEHNR and CDR2 FQNEAQ (reference sequence). The length of the CDR3 is 14 residues. A few counts support this clonotype. Its antigen is still unknown. Sequencing was performed on PBMCs, mostly from graft donor cells, taken 360 days after TCRalphabeta/CD19-depleted stem cell transplant. The clonotype originates from a male patient aged 5 to 17 who had a stem cell transplant for acute lymphoblastic leukemia, so the T cells may come from the graft donor. V is TRBV7-9 and J is TRBJ2-2, with TRBD2 matching 10 bases. The CDR3 protein is CASRALAGAGELFF. The CDR3 region has the DNA TGTGCCAGCAGGGCTCTAGCGGGAGCCGGGGAGCTGTTTTTT.